This T cell receptor beta chain emerged from a study of breast tumors, draining lymph nodes, adjacent tissues. Samples came from axillary lymph nodes draining the breast cancer. As to this clonotype: Its antigen remains unidentified.

The V and J ends lost 0 bases and 4 bases respectively, with 12 bases between them. The CDR3 length is 15 residues. Germline V lookup: CDR1 MGHRA, CDR2 YSYEKL. Findings of the study overall: Data fit most tumor T cells coming from lymph node, expanding in tumor. Compared with lymph nodes, tumors were less diverse; compared with nontumor tissue, more. Tumor and nontumor repertoires were significantly more similar in luminal-like than in basal-like breast cancer.

TCRdb fed the multiplex PCR reads into MiXCR, producing one record per CDR3 protein. The data hold about 230,000 distinct CDR3 sequences, with approximately 30% observed a single time. The sequence was obtained from a female donor with breast cancer. Some clones in this sample may be carry-over from other donors' samples. The genes are TRBV4-1 and TRBJ1-1; D is possibly TRBD1 (5 bases). Specimen: axillary lymph node tissue. CDR3 amino acids: CASSQENRGSTEAFF. For the CDR3, the DNA is TGCGCCAGCAGCCAAGAGAACCGGGGGAGCACTGAAGCTTTCTTT.